Presented here are 6 T cell receptor beta chains from one specimen sequenced in a study of T cell responses to AZD1222 COVID-19 vaccine. Data came from immunoSEQ multiplex PCR; TCRdb stores just in-frame clones and leaves some out. The sample includes about 110,000 clones, roughly 80% of them seen just once. Here the sequenced sample was peripheral blood, taken on day 0 of AZD1222 vaccination. The receptor set was obtained from an adult in good health.

The rearrangement uses TRBV6-5 and TRBJ2-3, with 11 bases that match TRBD2. CDR1 is MNHEY, CDR2 SVGAGI, per germline. CDR3 length equals 15 residues. Trimming removed 5 bases from V and 7 bases from J; junction bases left unmatched: 8. The CDR3 region is CASSRQLAGVNTQYF. CDR3 bases: TGTGCCAGCAGTAGACAACTAGCGGGAGTGAATACGCAGTATTTT.

This chain connects TRBV5-3 to TRBJ2-7; D is unclear. TRBV5-3 belongs to the ORF category, with a function that is uncertain. V was trimmed by 4 bases and J by 4 bases, leaving 12 bases between them. The CDR3 consists of 13 residues. CDR3 DNA: TGTGCCAGAAGCCGAAGGAATAATTACGAGCAGTACTTC. Translated, it gives CARSRRNNYEQYF.

This chain uses TRBV3-1 (or the pseudogene TRBV3-2) with TRBJ2-1, with D unresolved. V lost 0 bases to trimming and J lost 0 bases, with 12 bases between them. This CDR3 has 17 amino acids. Germline assignment: CDR1 LGHDT and CDR2 YNNKEL (reference sequence). The CDR3 reads CASSQDPLRSSYNEQFF. The CDR3, as DNA: TGTGCCAGCAGCCAAGATCCGCTAAGGAGCTCCTACAATGAGCAGTTCTTC.

The chain couples TRBV5-4 to TRBJ1-4; no clear D. CDR1 SGHNT and CDR2 YYREEE come from the germline V gene (reference sequence). CDR3 size: 13 residues. Trimming took 2 bases from V and 4 from J, leaving 6 bases between them. CDR3 DNA sequence: TGTGCCAGCAGCTTCCGGGGTAATGAAAAACTGTTTTTT. Protein sequence: CASSFRGNEKLFF. The full variable domain, its missing parts supplied by reference TRBV5-4 and TRBJ1-4, is ETGVTQSPTHLIKTRGQQVTLRCSSQSGHNTVSWYQQALGQGPQFIFQYYREEENGRGNFPPRFSGLQFPNYSSELNVNALELDDSALYLCASSFRGNEKLFFGSGTQLSVL.

J is TRBJ1-2 and V is TRBV16; D is uncertain. Between the trimmed V and J ends, which lost 3 bases and 1 base, there was a span of 9 bases. The CDR3 extends over 14 amino acids. CDR1 and CDR2 (germline): KGHSY, FQNENV. The CDR3 sequence is CASSHETINYGYTF. The CDR3 nucleotides read TGTGCCAGCAGCCACGAGACAATTAACTATGGCTACACCTTC.

CDR3 sequence (DNA): TGTGCCAGCAGAGCACAGGGGGTCACCGGGGAGCTGTTTTTT. It translates to CASRAQGVTGELFF. V is TRBV14 and J is TRBJ2-2; TRBD1 agrees at 8 bases. The CDR3 is made up of 14 amino acids. Germline-derived CDR1 and CDR2 are SGHDN and FVKESK. V trimming: 6 bases; J trimming: 4 bases; junction bases outside the gene matches: 4.